The next 10 T cell receptor beta chains were all read from a single sample in a study of cytomegalovirus exposure and HLA in healthy donors. Libraries were prepared by immunoSEQ multiplex PCR; TCRdb keeps only in-frame clonotypes and omits some of them. This sample yields 150,000 to 160,000 clones, of which 85% to 90% are seen a single time; around 2.1% belongs to the top ten. Sequenced input: PBMCs. All receptors come from a human donor in good health.

V gene TRBV5-1 combines with J gene TRBJ1-2; no reliable D call. The germline V gene encodes CDR1 SGHRS and CDR2 YFSETQ. The CDR3 covers 14 residues. Trimming took 0 bases from V and 0 from J, leaving 6 bases between them. The DNA of the CDR3 is TGCGCCAGCAGCTTGGGGCAGTCTAACTATGGCTACACCTTC. This sequence encodes CASSLGQSNYGYTF.

The chain combines TRBV5-1 with TRBJ2-3; D is possibly TRBD2 (6 bases). The CDR3 is made up of 15 amino acids. The germline V gene encodes CDR1 SGHRS and CDR2 YFSETQ. Trimming left V 3 bases short and J 1 base short, with 12 bases between. The CDR3 protein is CASSWREPGTDTQYF. The CDR3 DNA reads TGCGCCAGCAGCTGGAGGGAGCCAGGCACAGATACGCAGTATTTT.

This chain connects TRBV2 to TRBJ2-7; 10 nucleotides line up with TRBD2. There are 18 residues in the CDR3. Trimming took 4 bases from V and 4 from J; bases not matched to a gene: 16. Germline-derived CDR1 and CDR2 are SNHLY and FYNNEI. CDR3 DNA sequence: TGTGCCAGCAGTGTCCCAGCGGGAGGGCCTCCGGAGAAATACGAGCAGTACTTC. Protein sequence: CASSVPAGGPPEKYEQYF.

A single count supports this clone. V usage is TRBV28 and J usage is TRBJ1-2; 8 nucleotides align to TRBD1. Germline V gene lookup returns CDR1 MDHEN and CDR2 SYDVKM. The CDR3 consists of 14 residues. Trimming took 4 bases from V and 6 from J; bases not matched to a gene: 7. In DNA, the CDR3 is TGTGCCAGCAGTTCCCAGGACAGGGCGAATGGCTACACCTTC. As protein: CASSSQDRANGYTF.

The chain carries TRBV15 and TRBJ2-1; D is uncertain. CDR3 size: 13 residues. The germline V gene encodes CDR1 LNHNV and CDR2 YYDKDF (reference sequence). V was clipped by 0 bases and J by 13 bases, with 13 bases between them. This CDR3 is CATSRDFQTFQFF. DNA of the CDR3: TGTGCCACCAGCAGAGATTTCCAAACTTTTCAGTTCTTC.

This clone was recorded a few times. The chain links TRBV10-3 to TRBJ2-1; the D gene is possibly TRBD1 (5 bases). CDR3 length equals 14 residues. The V gene's germline CDR1 is ENHRY and CDR2 SYGVKD. Trimming pared 6 bases from V and 0 bases from J, leaving 9 bases between. The CDR3 nucleotides are TGTGCCATCAGCGCAGACAGCTCCTACAATGAGCAGTTCTTC. Protein: CAISADSSYNEQFF.

The V gene is TRBV2, the J gene TRBJ1-5; 8 positions agree with TRBD1. The length of the CDR3 is 17 residues. CDR1 is SNHLY, CDR2 FYNNEI, per germline. V was clipped by 4 bases and J by 1 base; unmatched bases: 9. The CDR3 DNA reads TGTGCCAGCAGTGGGGCCCGGACAGGGCCGAGCAATCAGCCCCAGCATTTT. This sequence encodes CASSGARTGPSNQPQHF.

About this clone: The sample contains more than one DNA sequence encoding this CDR3. This chain links TRBV5-5 with TRBJ2-7; tentatively, D is TRBD1 (6 bases). Between the trimmed V and J ends, which lost 0 bases and 2 bases, there was a span of 9 bases. The CDR3 totals 14 residues. CDR1 and CDR2 from the germline V gene are SGHKS and YYEKEE (reference sequence). The DNA for the CDR3 is TGTGCCAGCAGCTTGGTGGCAGGGGCCTACGAGCAGTACTTC. It codes for CASSLVAGAYEQYF.

The rearrangement joins TRBV6-1 to TRBJ1-1, with D perhaps TRBD1 (6 bases). Per germline, CDR1 MNHNS and CDR2 SASEGT. The CDR3 has 14 residues. Trimming removed 2 bases at V and 10 bases at J, with 17 bases between. CDR3 DNA: TGTGCCAGCAGTGAAACGAACAGGGAGAGGGTAGCTTTCTTT. The encoded protein is CASSETNRERVAFF.

The gene calls are TRBV29-1 and TRBJ1-5; a possible D gene is TRBD1 (5 bases). Trimming took 4 bases from V and 4 from J, leaving 17 bases between them. CDR1 is SQVTM, CDR2 ANQGSEA, per germline. The CDR3 totals 15 residues. CDR3 sequence: CSVVWSQGGNQPQHF. CDR3 nucleotide sequence: TGCAGCGTTGTTTGGTCGCAGGGAGGGAATCAGCCCCAGCATTTT.